This record looks at one T cell receptor (beta chain) sequence and its context. Within the sample, other DNA sequences also encode this same CDR3. This sample was included in a study of blood T cell repertoires in COVID-19. Turning to the study itself: Both acute and convalescent COVID-19 samples were obtained from the United States, Italy and Spain. T cells, B-cell-depleted T cells, or PBMCs provided the cDNA or gDNA that served as material.

Authors' processing steps: Amplified reference gene primers provided the basis for estimating nucleated cell counts. Sequenced by immunoSEQ multiplex PCR; TCRdb stores in-frame clones only, minus some. V and J calls and clone size follow that table, whereas D and trimming were derived from the DNA. The sample comprises around 290,000 clones, 89% of which are singletons, and 1.7% rests with the top ten. This CDR3 has 13 amino acids. The germline CDR1 and CDR2 sequences are LGHDT and YNNKEL (reference sequence). Trimming pared 2 bases from V and 6 bases from J, leaving 9 bases between. Participant reports of clinical history set cohort assignment.

The chain joins TRBV3-1 (or the pseudogene TRBV3-2) to TRBJ2-3; TRBD2 is a possible D gene (5 bases). The source of this sequence is a woman between 40 and 55 years old who had recovered from COVID-19. Sequenced input: PBMCs or T cells enriched from blood (not recorded which). The DNA for the CDR3 is TGTGCCAGCAGCCAACGCGGGCCCGATACGCAGTATTTT. This gives the protein CASSQRGPDTQYF.